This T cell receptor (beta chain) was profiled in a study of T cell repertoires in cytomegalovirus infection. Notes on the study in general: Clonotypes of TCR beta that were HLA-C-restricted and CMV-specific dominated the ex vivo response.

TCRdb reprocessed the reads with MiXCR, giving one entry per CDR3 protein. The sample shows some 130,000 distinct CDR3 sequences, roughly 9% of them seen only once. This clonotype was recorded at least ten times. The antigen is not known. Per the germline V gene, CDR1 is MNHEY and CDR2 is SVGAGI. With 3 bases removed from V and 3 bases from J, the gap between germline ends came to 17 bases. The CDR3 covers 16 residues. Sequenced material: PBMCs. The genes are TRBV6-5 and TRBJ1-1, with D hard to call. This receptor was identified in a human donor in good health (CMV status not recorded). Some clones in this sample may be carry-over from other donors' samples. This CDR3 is CASSYSLGGAYTEAFF. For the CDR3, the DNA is TGTGCCAGCAGTTATTCCCTTGGTGGAGCGTACACTGAAGCTTTCTTT.